This is a list of T cell receptor beta chains from one sample in a study of T cells after yellow fever vaccination. From the 5' RACE reads, TCRdb called clonotypes with MiXCR, one entry per CDR3 protein. Of about 340,000 distinct CDR3 sequences detected, 4% appear once; the ten largest clones hold 20% to 25%. This specimen was PBMCs, taken 5 days after the yellow fever booster vaccination. These receptors were collected from a man aged 18 to 29 who received the YFV17D yellow fever vaccine. CDR3s include the opening cysteine and the closing phenylalanine or tryptophan. The D gene is left open where the match is weak. Where a row states a size, it is once, few, many or the class of an expanded clone; other rows omit it.

J: TRBJ2-1
D: -
V: TRBV28
size: many
CDR3: CASSFLANNEQFF
DNA: TGTGCCAGCAGTTTCCTGGCTAACAATGAGCAGTTCTTC

J: TRBJ2-5
D: -
V: TRBV5-1
size: few
CDR3: CASSWGREAETQYF
DNA: TGCGCCAGCAGCTGGGGCCGAGAGGCGGAGACCCAGTACTTC

J: TRBJ2-3
D: -
V: TRBV20-1
size: many
CDR3: CSARDGGLTDTQYF
DNA: TGCAGTGCTAGAGACGGGGGCCTCACAGATACGCAGTATTTT

J: TRBJ1-1
D: -
V: TRBV7-3
size: few
CDR3: CASSEGSGFQAFF
DNA: TGTGCCAGCAGCGAAGGGTCGGGGTTCCAAGCTTTCTTT

J: TRBJ2-3
D: -
V: TRBV15
size: -
CDR3: CATSPGWQGGGGTDTQYF
DNA: TGTGCCACCAGCCCAGGTTGGCAGGGTGGAGGGGGCACAGATACGCAGTATTTT

J: TRBJ2-6
D: -
V: TRBV4-1
size: -
CDR3: CASSNRPGRMVDSGANVLTF
DNA: TGCGCCAGCAGCAACCGACCGGGACGGATGGTTGACTCTGGGGCCAACGTCCTGACTTTC

J: TRBJ1-2
D: -
V: TRBV19
size: few
CDR3: CAGGGRGGYGYTF
DNA: TGTGCCGGCGGGGGACGAGGAGGATATGGCTACACCTTC

J: TRBJ1-2
D: -
V: TRBV11-2
size: few
CDR3: CASSSYHRETNYGYTF
DNA: TGTGCCAGCAGCTCCTATCACAGGGAGACTAACTATGGCTACACCTTC

J: TRBJ2-3
D: -
V: TRBV7-8
size: -
CDR3: CASSFRDLMATDTQYF
DNA: TGTGCCAGCAGTTTCAGGGATTTGATGGCCACAGATACGCAGTATTTT

J: TRBJ1-2
D: -
V: TRBV5-1
size: few
CDR3: CASSLWRTKEGGYTF
DNA: TGCGCCAGCAGCTTGTGGCGGACAAAAGAAGGAGGCTACACCTTC

J: TRBJ2-1
D: TRBD2
V: TRBV7-9
size: -
CDR3: CASRTSGDNEQFF
DNA: TGTGCCAGCAGGACTAGCGGAGACAATGAGCAGTTCTTC

J: TRBJ1-5
D: -
V: TRBV7-2
size: -
CDR3: CASSIRGPNQPQHF
DNA: TGTGCCAGCAGTATCCGAGGTCCTAATCAGCCCCAGCATTTT

J: TRBJ1-2
D: -
V: TRBV7-9
size: few
CDR3: CASSPAGQANYGYTF
DNA: TGTGCCAGCAGCCCGGCGGGACAAGCTAACTATGGCTACACCTTC

J: TRBJ2-3
D: -
V: TRBV6-2/TRBV6-3
size: few
CDR3: CASSSREDTQYF
DNA: TGTGCCAGCAGTAGCCGCGAGGATACGCAGTATTTT

J: TRBJ1-1
D: -
V: TRBV5-1
size: many
CDR3: CASSLRAVRVNTEAFF
DNA: TGCGCCAGCAGCTTGCGGGCAGTTAGGGTGAACACTGAAGCTTTCTTT

J: TRBJ2-3
D: -
V: TRBV29-1
size: many
CDR3: CSVLRAIRWDTQYF
DNA: TGCAGCGTCCTCCGGGCTATCAGGTGGGATACGCAGTATTTT